This TCR beta chain was sequenced for a study of shared clonotypes between healthy human individuals. The V gene end was trimmed by 6 bases and the J gene end by 4 bases; junction bases not matched to a gene: 5. This CDR3 has 13 residues. Germline loops: CDR1 SQVTM, CDR2 ANQGSEA. Sequenced by immunoSEQ multiplex PCR; TCRdb stores in-frame clones only, minus some. The table shows hundreds of thousands of clones, with approximately 96% occurring only once. Cells designated naive CD8 were CD45RO-negative and were positively selected for CCR7, with terminally differentiated effector memory CD45RA+ cells excluded.

Sequencing input: naive CD8+ T cells sorted from blood. This sequence joins TRBV29-1 and TRBJ2-1, with TRBD2 matching 8 bases. This receptor was taken from a woman in her thirties in good health. CDR3 protein: CSVEGLDYNEQFF. The CDR3 bases are TGCAGCGTGGAGGGACTAGATTACAATGAGCAGTTCTTC.